The 27 T cell receptor delta chains below were found in one sample sequenced in a study of gamma delta lymphoproliferative disorders and STAT genes. TCRdb re-processed the multiplex PCR reads via CATT. This table has some 1,200 delta-chain clones, about 2% appearing once. The receptor sequences were amplified from genomic DNA of peripheral blood mononuclear cells. Sequenced material: blood. The receptors here all came from a human donor in good health.

Only a few counts were recorded for this clone. Translating this DNA gives a protein that differs at residue 6 from the TCRdb one, which belongs to a much larger clone; a read error is likely, and the protein shown is this translation. This chain links TRDV2 with TRDJ1; perhaps TRDD3 as D (6 bases). V lost 0 bases and J 1 base, leaving 17 bases between the germline ends. The germline CDR1 and CDR2 sequences are GEAIGNYY and EKD. The CDR3 covers 17 residues. CDR3 nucleotides: TGTGCCTGTGACACCGGCGGGGGACCCGGGGGCACCGATAAACTCATCTTT. Translated, it gives CACDTGGGPGGTDKLIF.

With regard to this clone: A far bigger clonotype differs at one base, so this is likely a read error. Other DNA sequences of this sample code for an identical CDR3. J is TRDJ1 and V is TRDV2, with TRDD2 identical over 8 bases. This CDR3 comprises 20 residues. V lost 3 bases and J lost 3; bases outside the gene matches: 23. The germline V gene encodes CDR1 GEAIGNYY and CDR2 EKD. This CDR3 reads CACDPLNLPTGDTPADKLIF. CDR3 DNA: TGTGCCTGTGACCCTTTAAATCTTCCTACGGGGGACACTCCTGCCGATAAACTCATCTTT.

By share, this clone counts as medium-sized. This is likely an artifact of a read error, given a far larger clone one base away. The rearrangement uses TRDV1 and TRDJ1; D possibly uses TRDD2 or TRDD3 (5 bases each). The germline V gene encodes CDR1 TSWWSYY and CDR2 QGS. CDR3 size: 18 residues. The CDR3 region is CALGEPLYGEPYTDKPIF. The CDR3 DNA reads as TGTGCTCTTGGGGAACCTTTGTATGGGGAGCCCTACACCGATAAACCCATCTTT.

Of note for this clone: Translating this DNA gives a protein that differs at residue 9 from the TCRdb one, which belongs to a much larger clone; a read error is likely, and the protein shown is this translation. Other nucleotide sequences in the sample specify the same CDR3. This chain connects TRDV2 to TRDJ1; 8 bases match TRDD3. Looked up from germline, CDR1 is GEAIGNYY and CDR2 is EKD. This CDR3 is 16 amino acids long. The CDR3 loop reads CACDTLGDQWADKLIF. The CDR3 DNA reads as TGCGCCTGTGACACCTTGGGGGATCAGTGGGCCGATAAACTCATCTTT.

This clone has just a few counts. This is likely an artifact of a read error, given a far larger clone one base away. The same CDR3 is also encoded by other DNA sequences in this sample. This chain uses TRDV2 with TRDJ1, with 10 bases lining up with TRDD3. CDR3 length equals 18 residues. The V gene's germline CDR1 is GEAIGNYY and CDR2 EKD. The CDR3 is CACDTVGGDTKYTDKLIF. The DNA for the CDR3 is TGTGCCTGCGACACCGTCGGGGGGGATACGAAGTACACCGATAAACTCATCTTT.

Worth noting for this clone: The protein recorded in TCRdb matches a much larger clone and deviates from this DNA's translation at residue 11, suggesting a read error; the protein here is obtained by translating the DNA. The chain combines TRDV2 with TRDJ1, with TRDD3 matching 10 bases. The CDR3 consists of 18 residues. V gave up 0 bases and J gave up 0 bases; unmatched junction bases: 9. Looked up from germline, CDR1 is GEAIGNYY and CDR2 is EKD. CDR3 DNA: TGTGCCTGTGACACCGTCGGGGGGGATACGGAGTACACCGATAAACTCATCTTT. It yields the protein CACDTVGGDTEYTDKLIF.

This clone was detected a few times. No V gene was called, though TRDJ1 was called as the J gene; the table names TRDD3, a call not compared with the DNA. The CDR3 sequence is 22 residues long. The chain's CDR3 is CASLCLPTAYWGIRLGTDKLIF. The CDR3 region has the DNA TGTGCTTCATTGTGCCTTCCTACCGCGTACTGGGGGATACGCTTAGGCACCGATAAACTCATCTTT.

About this clone: The protein TCRdb lists belongs to a much larger clone and differs from this DNA's translation at residue 3, which points to a read error; the protein shown is made from the DNA. The chain is built from TRDV2 and TRDJ1, with 8 bases matching TRDD3. Per germline, CDR1 GEAIGNYY and CDR2 EKD. This CDR3 spans 19 amino acids. CDR3 nucleotides: TGTGCCTATGACTTTTTGGGATACGCTACCCGGGGGGACACCGATAAACTCATCTTT. Translation: CAYDFLGYATRGDTDKLIF.

This clone was seen a handful of times. This sequence is one base from a far larger clone and is likely a read error. The sample has other DNA sequences that encode this CDR3 too. The chain employs TRDV1 and TRDJ3; tentatively, D is TRDD3 (5 bases). The germline CDR1 and CDR2 sequences are TSWWSYY and QGS. The CDR3 is made up of 19 amino acids. CDR3 loop: CALGELGVINPWDTRQMFF. The DNA for the CDR3 is TGTGCTCTTGGGGAACTGGGGGTCATAAATCCCTGGGACACCCGACAGATGTTCTTC.

This clone appeared many times. The translation of this DNA and the TCRdb protein of a much larger clone differ at residue 10, probably owing to a read error; the protein shown here is translated from the DNA. The rearrangement joins TRDV2 to TRDJ1, with 8 positions matching TRDD3. TCRdb gives no J gene; it was assigned here by matching the DNA to germline. With V trimmed by 0 bases and J by 3 bases, 8 bases remained unmatched. This CDR3 spans 16 amino acids. Germline CDR1 is GEAIGNYY and CDR2 is EKD. Here the CDR3 DNA reads TGTGCCTGTGACACCTTGGGGGATCGGCGGGCCGATAAACTCATCTTT. Protein sequence: CACDTLGDRRADKLIF.

About this clone itself: A far larger clone is only one base removed, so a read error is likely. The identical CDR3 is also encoded by other nucleotide sequences in the sample. This chain links TRDV3 with TRDJ1; D is unclear. There are 18 residues in the CDR3. V was pared by 2 bases and J by 0 bases, with 25 bases between. Germline CDR1 TVYSNPD, CDR2 GDNSRS (reference sequence). Here the CDR3 DNA reads TGTGCCTTTCCCGTAACCTATTCTTGGTTTGGAAACACCGATAAACTCATCTTT. Amino acid sequence: CAFPVTYSWFGNTDKLIF.

This clone was counted at least ten times. TCRdb lists the protein of a much larger clone for this DNA, which differs at residue 11, so this is likely a read error; the protein given here is translated from the DNA itself. The gene calls are TRDV1 and TRDJ1; 12 bases align to TRDD3. Germline V CDR1 and CDR2: TSWWSYY, QGS. J lost 6 bases, V lost 4 bases, and 30 bases had no gene match. This CDR3 has 23 residues. CDR3 bases: TGTGCTCTTGGGGTCCAATCTTCCTCTACGTGGGTCTGGGGGATACGAGGGCTAAATAAACTCATCTTT. Translated, it gives CALGVQSSSTWVWGIRGLNKLIF.

Sample share makes this clone hyperexpanded. This sample includes further DNA sequences coding for the same CDR3. The chain couples TRDV1 to TRDJ3, with D perhaps matching TRDD3 (5 bases). V lost 0 bases, J lost 2 bases, and 14 bases lay in between. Germline V lookup: CDR1 TSWWSYY, CDR2 QGS. The CDR3 spans 19 residues. The DNA of the CDR3 is TGTGCTCTTGGGGAACTGGGGGTCATAAATCCCTGGGACACCCGACAGATGTTTTTC. It codes for CALGELGVINPWDTRQMFF.

This clone has a handful of counts. This DNA's translation and the protein TCRdb lists, from a much larger clone, do not match at residue 12, likely due to a read error; the protein shown is translated from the DNA. The genes are TRDV1 and TRDJ1, with a tentative D call TRDD3 (5 bases). Between the trimmed V and J ends, which lost 1 base and 0 bases, there was a span of 18 bases. CDR3 length equals 18 residues. CDR1 and CDR2 from the germline V gene are TSWWSYY and QGS. CDR3 in DNA: TGTGCTCTTGGGGAACCTTTGTATGGGGAGCCCCACACCGATAAACTCATCTTT. Its protein product is CALGEPLYGEPHTDKLIF.

A few counts support this clone. The protein given by TCRdb reflects a much larger clone and differs at residue 16 from this DNA's translation, likely from a read error; the protein shown is the DNA's translation. V is TRDV1 and J is TRDJ1, with TRDD2 as a possible D gene (5 bases). The CDR3 extends over 18 amino acids. Germline CDR1 reads TSWWSYY; CDR2 reads QGS. This CDR3 reads CALGELGPKCFTSDKFIF. Written as DNA, the CDR3 is TGTGCTCTTGGGGAACTGGGTCCAAAATGCTTTACTTCCGATAAATTCATCTTT.

Points on this clone: Since a far larger clone is one base different, this is likely a read error. At the DNA level, this CDR3 is encoded by other sequences in the same sample as well. V gene TRDV1 combines with J gene TRDJ1; 12 nucleotides align to TRDD3. Germline CDR1 TSWWSYY, CDR2 QGS. The CDR3 runs to 17 residues. The CDR3 is CALGDDLPLLGDTGLIF. CDR3 in DNA: TGTGCTCTCGGGGATGACCTTCCCCTACTGGGGGATACTGGGCTCATCTTT.

This clone has a handful of counts. This is likely an artifact of a read error, given a far larger clone one base away. The same CDR3 is also encoded by other DNA sequences in this sample. CDR3 amino acids: CASRPGLGMGPDKLIF. The CDR3 DNA reads TGTGCCTCGCGCCCGGGGCTAGGGATGGGTCCCGATAAACTCATCTTT. The rearrangement links TRDV3 to TRDJ1; the D gene is possibly TRDD3 (5 bases). This CDR3 region has 16 residues. The germline V gene encodes CDR1 TVYSNPD and CDR2 GDNSRS (reference sequence). V was clipped by 4 bases and J by 3 bases, with 24 bases between them.

A word on this clone: TCRdb's protein for this DNA is that of a much larger clone and differs from the translation at residue 15, likely a read error; the protein shown is the DNA translation. This sample also contains other DNA sequences that code for the same CDR3. The chain carries TRDV2 and TRDJ1; 11 bases map to TRDD3. Per germline, CDR1 GEAIGNYY and CDR2 EKD. This CDR3 contains 18 residues. CDR3 in DNA: TGTGCCTGTGACCCCCCCCGCCTCCTGGGGGATACTAGCGATAATCTCATCTTT. It encodes CACDPPRLLGDTSDNLIF.

A few counts support this clone. The protein recorded in TCRdb matches a much larger clone and deviates from this DNA's translation at residue 9, suggesting a read error; the protein here is obtained by translating the DNA. V and J are TRDV2 and TRDJ1, with D possibly TRDD3 on 6 matching bases. The V end was cut by 2 bases, the J end by 3 bases, with 24 bases between. CDR1 and CDR2 from the germline V gene are GEAIGNYY and EKD. The CDR3 is 18 amino acids. The CDR3 sequence is CACDKLTGRSQLADKLIF. The CDR3 region has the DNA TGTGCCTGTGACAAACTTACTGGGAGATCTCAGCTCGCCGATAAACTCATCTTT.

The chain combines TRDV2 with TRDJ1; TRDD3 matches at 9 bases. TCRdb gives no J gene; it was assigned here by matching the DNA to germline. V dropped 3 bases and J dropped 6; count of bases not matched to a gene: 7. Germline V gene sequence: CDR1 GEAIGNYY, CDR2 EKD. The CDR3 length is 14 residues. The CDR3 sequence is CACDPLGDSNKLIF. The CDR3 DNA reads as TGTGCCTGTGACCCACTGGGGGACAGCAATAAACTCATCTTT.

In regard to this clone: Only one base separates this from a far larger clonotype, so it likely reflects a read error. Within the sample, other DNA sequences also encode this same CDR3. The J gene is TRDJ1, the V gene TRDV1, with 10 bases fitting TRDD3. CDR1 is TSWWSYY, CDR2 QGS, per germline. This CDR3 comprises 18 residues. The CDR3 loop reads CALGEKDWGIRYTDKLIF. For the CDR3, the DNA is TGTGCCCTTGGGGAAAAAGACTGGGGGATCAGGTACACCGATAAACTCATCTTT.

Comments on this clone: TCRdb assigns this DNA the protein of a much larger clone, which departs from its translation at residue 12; this likely reflects a read error, and the protein shown comes from translating the DNA. The CDR3 reads CACDPLNLPTGGTPADKLIF. The CDR3, as DNA: TGTGCCTGTGACCCTTTAAATCTTCCTACGGGGGGTACTCCTGCCGATAAACTCATCTTT. The J gene is TRDJ1, the V gene TRDV2; the match to TRDD2 covers 8 bases. Unmatched junction bases numbered 23, after V lost 3 bases and J lost 3 bases. Germline CDR1 reads GEAIGNYY; CDR2 reads EKD. The CDR3 has 20 amino acids.

A note on this clone: This likely came from a read error, as a far larger clone is one base away. The same CDR3 is also encoded by other DNA sequences in this sample. The rearrangement links TRDV2 to TRDJ1, with 11 bases lining up with TRDD3. The CDR3 has 18 amino acids. CDR1 is GEAIGNYY, CDR2 EKD, per germline. V was pared by 3 bases and J by 4 bases, with 15 bases of the junction left unmatched. The CDR3 nucleotides read TGTGCCTGTGACCCCCCCCGTCTCCTGGGGGATACTAGCGATAAACTCATCTTT. Encoded protein: CACDPPRLLGDTSDKLIF.

Of note for this clone: Since a far larger clone is one base different, this is likely a read error. This sample includes further DNA sequences coding for the same CDR3. CDR3 in DNA: TGTGCAGCTACTACGCTCGGGGATACTTACACCGATAAACTCATCTTT. Its translation: CAATTLGDTYTDKLIF. This rearrangement joins TRAV29/DV5 to TRDJ1, with 8 bases matching TRDD3. CDR3 length: 16 amino acids. With V trimmed by 5 bases and J by 0 bases, 12 bases remained unmatched. CDR1 NSMFDY and CDR2 ISSIKDK come from the germline V gene.

Details on this clone: A far more abundant clone sits one base away, making this likely a read error. Other nucleotide sequences in the sample specify the same CDR3. This rearrangement joins TRDV2 to TRDJ1, with no clear D. This CDR3 region has 17 residues. The germline gives CDR1 GEAIGNYY, CDR2 EKD. The CDR3 DNA follows: TGTGCCTGTGACACCGTAGGGACCGAATCCAACACCGATAAACTTATCTTT. This sequence encodes CACDTVGTESNTDKLIF.

This clone came up a few times. This probably arose from a read error, given a far larger clone one base away. The same CDR3 can be traced to other DNA sequences in this sample. The chain joins TRDV2 to TRDJ1, with D perhaps matching TRDD3 (6 bases). The CDR3 has 17 residues. V lost 3 bases, J lost 0 bases, and 19 bases lay in between. Per germline, CDR1 GEAIGNYY and CDR2 EKD. The DNA for the CDR3 is TGTGCCTGTGACGACATGGGTGGGGGTCCACACACCGATAAACTCATCTTT. It yields the protein CACDDMGGGPHTDKLIF.

This clone was detected only a few times. TCRdb pairs this DNA with a much larger clone's protein that differs at residue 3, likely a read error; the protein shown was translated from the DNA. DNA of the CDR3: TGTGCTCCTGGGGGAACCTTCCTCCGTTGGGGCGCCGATAAACTCATCTTT. Encoded protein: CAPGGTFLRWGADKLIF. The rearrangement links TRDV1 to TRDJ1; weak D call: TRDD3 (8 bases). The CDR3 is 17 residues long. Per germline, CDR1 TSWWSYY and CDR2 QGS.